The 15 T cell receptor beta chains reported below all come from one sample, sequenced in a study of cytomegalovirus exposure and HLA in healthy donors. The table came from immunoSEQ multiplex PCR; TCRdb's copy has only in-frame clones and leaves some out. The data show 200,000 to 300,000 clones, about 90% seen once. Sequenced sample: PBMCs. The receptors come from a woman in her 30s in good health and CMV-seronegative.

In the case of this clone: The identical CDR3 is also encoded by other nucleotide sequences in the sample. V is TRBV5-4 and J is TRBJ2-1; D is ambiguous. Germline CDR1 reads SGHNT; CDR2 reads YYREEE (reference sequence). CDR3 length: 11 residues. Trimming stripped 0 bases from V and 7 bases from J, with 2 bases between. CDR3: CASSLGNEQFF. The DNA of the CDR3 is TGTGCCAGCAGCTTGGGGAATGAGCAGTTCTTC.

This clone was recorded once. This rearrangement joins TRBV5-5 to TRBJ1-2; D not certain. The CDR3 runs 15 residues. Germline values: CDR1 SGHKS, CDR2 YYEKEE (reference sequence). Trimming cost V 4 bases and J 0 bases, with 13 bases left between them. In DNA, the CDR3 is TGTGCCAGCAGCCATGAGATCGGGACTAACTATGGCTACACCTTC. It yields the protein CASSHEIGTNYGYTF.

In its sample, this clone was seen once. The chain combines TRBV30 with TRBJ1-2; D ambiguous. Trimming removed 4 bases from V and 4 bases from J, with 4 bases in between. CDR1 GTSNPN and CDR2 SVGIG come from the germline V gene (reference sequence). The CDR3 extends over 10 amino acids. The CDR3 loop is CAWKSYGYTF. CDR3 nucleotides: TGTGCCTGGAAGAGCTATGGCTACACCTTC.

In its sample, this clone was seen once. The same CDR3 also results from other DNA sequences found in this sample. The chain employs TRBV19 and TRBJ2-7; D possibly corresponds to TRBD1 (6 bases). V dropped 3 bases and J dropped 3 bases, with 9 bases sitting between them. CDR1 is LNHDA and CDR2 is SQIVND in the germline V gene (reference sequence). CDR3 length: 13 amino acids. The chain's CDR3 is CASSIGTSYEQYF. In DNA form, the CDR3 reads TGTGCCAGTAGTATCGGGACAAGCTACGAGCAGTACTTC.

This clone was seen just once. V and J are TRBV29-1 and TRBJ2-5; D is unresolved. This CDR3 has 13 amino acids. Trimming removed 2 bases from V and 4 bases from J, with 11 bases in between. Germline V gene lookup returns CDR1 SQVTM and CDR2 ANQGSEA. The CDR3: CSVENYRRETQYF. CDR3 nucleotides: TGCAGCGTTGAAAATTATCGGAGAGAGACCCAGTACTTC.

This clone appeared a single time. The chain employs TRBV15 and TRBJ1-5; no clear D. The CDR3 runs to 15 residues. Trimming removed 1 base from V and 0 bases from J, with 7 bases in between. Germline CDR1 LNHNV, CDR2 YYDKDF (reference sequence). CDR3 DNA sequence: TGTGCCACCAGCAGAGTGGTAGGTAGCAATCAGCCCCAGCATTTT. Its translation is CATSRVVGSNQPQHF.

CDR3: CASSFLKLNLPETQYF. CDR3 coding DNA: TGTGCCAGCAGTTTTCTAAAACTAAACTTGCCAGAGACCCAGTACTTC. V gene TRBV27 combines with J gene TRBJ2-5; no clear D. Germline V gene lookup returns CDR1 MNHEY and CDR2 SMNVEV (reference sequence). There are 16 residues in the CDR3. Trimming pared 3 bases from V and 4 bases from J, leaving 18 bases between.

This chain uses TRBV15 with TRBJ1-2, with TRBD1 as a possible D gene (6 bases). The V gene lost 0 bases and the J gene lost 8 bases, with 13 bases spanning the gap. Germline V gives CDR1 LNHNV, CDR2 YYDKDF (reference sequence). CDR3 length equals 14 residues. CDR3 loop: CATSRDRGAGGYTF. DNA of the CDR3: TGTGCCACCAGCAGAGATAGGGGGGCGGGCGGCTACACCTTC.

The rearrangement uses TRBV10-3 and TRBJ2-5; D may be TRBD1 (6 bases). The germline V and J ends were trimmed by 6 bases and 5 bases, with 13 bases remaining between them. The germline CDR1 and CDR2 sequences are ENHRY and SYGVKD. The CDR3 sequence is 13 residues long. The DNA of the CDR3 is TGTGCCATCAGGCGGGCCACAGGGGAGACCCAGTACTTC. It encodes CAIRRATGETQYF.

J is TRBJ2-1 and V is TRBV5-1; 12 bases are shared with TRBD2. Looked up from germline, CDR1 is SGHRS and CDR2 is YFSETQ. Trimming took 4 bases from V and 3 from J; bases not matched to a gene: 20. The CDR3 contains 21 residues. The CDR3 bases are TGCGCCAGCAGCAGCCGGGGTGTCGCACTAGCGGGAGGAGGAGTCTACAATGAGCAGTTCTTC. This translates into CASSSRGVALAGGGVYNEQFF.

The V and J genes are TRBV5-1 and TRBJ2-4; a weak D match, TRBD1 (5 bases). Germline V CDR1 and CDR2: SGHRS, YFSETQ. The V and J ends lost 4 bases and 3 bases respectively, with 14 bases between them. The CDR3 sequence is 15 residues long. The DNA of the CDR3 is TGCGCCAGCAGCCCAGGTAGCCAGGGCAAAAACATTCAGTACTTC. Protein sequence: CASSPGSQGKNIQYF.

This rearrangement joins TRBV6-6 to TRBJ2-1, with D maybe TRBD2 (7 bases). Germline V gives CDR1 MNHNY, CDR2 SVGAGI (reference sequence). The CDR3 has 15 residues. Trimming removed 6 bases from V and 8 bases from J, with 20 bases in between. CDR3 DNA: TGTGCCAGCAGGCCGGGGGCGGGAGAGTGGGATGAGCAGTTCTTC. Amino acid sequence: CASRPGAGEWDEQFF.

This clone was observed a single time. The chain carries TRBV7-9 and TRBJ2-3; TRBD2 agrees at 7 bases. Germline V gives CDR1 SEHNR, CDR2 FQNEAQ (reference sequence). The CDR3 is 17 residues long. V lost 0 bases and J lost 0; bases outside the gene matches: 6. The CDR3 here is CASSLASREDSTDTQYF. For the CDR3, the DNA is TGTGCCAGCAGCTTAGCTTCTCGGGAGGATAGCACAGATACGCAGTATTTT.

The chain is built from TRBV27 and TRBJ2-3, with D possibly TRBD2 on 6 matching bases. Looked up from germline, CDR1 is MNHEY and CDR2 is SMNVEV (reference sequence). The CDR3 sequence is 15 residues long. Trimming left V 3 bases short and J 0 bases short, with 10 bases between. The CDR3 DNA sequence: TGTGCCAGCAGTTTTAGTCGGGGGAGCACAGATACGCAGTATTTT. Its translation is CASSFSRGSTDTQYF.

V is TRBV15 and J is TRBJ2-3; 7 nucleotides agree with TRBD1. Germline assignment: CDR1 LNHNV and CDR2 YYDKDF (reference sequence). CDR3 length: 14 amino acids. The J segment lost 1 base and the V segment lost 5 bases, leaving 3 bases of the junction unmatched. CDR3 DNA sequence: TGTGCCACCAGCGGAGGACAGGGCACAGATACGCAGTATTTT. Translated: CATSGGQGTDTQYF.